The clone carrying this T cell receptor beta chain was recorded many times. Antigen specificity is unknown. The data are from a study of T-cell memory formation after mild COVID-19. Study in general: Largely, TCR clusters stayed within a single donor. General study results and limits: A second wave expanding day 15 to 37 was CD4+-biased; contracting clones were balanced. Certain responding clones were present in pre-infection memory, suggesting participation of cross-reactive memory.

The CDR3 is made up of 17 amino acids. Germline-derived CDR1 and CDR2 are WNHNN and SYGVQD (reference sequence). With V trimmed by 3 bases and J by 3 bases, 12 bases remained unmatched. Each CDR3 protein gets one entry after TCRdb re-called the 5' RACE reads with MiXCR. The sample yields roughly 160,000 distinct CDR3 sequences, 11% seen once. V usage is TRBV10-1 and J usage is TRBJ2-3; 7 positions match TRBD1. This sequence originates from a man between 18 and 35 years old who had mild COVID-19 (a few samples of this study predate the infection). Cell type and time point are not known. Sequenced material: PBMCs or a T cell subset sorted from them (not recorded which). In nucleotides, the CDR3 is TGCGCCAGCAGTGAATCGAGGGGGCAGTATCGTACAGATACGCAGTATTTT. Its protein product is CASSESRGQYRTDTQYF.